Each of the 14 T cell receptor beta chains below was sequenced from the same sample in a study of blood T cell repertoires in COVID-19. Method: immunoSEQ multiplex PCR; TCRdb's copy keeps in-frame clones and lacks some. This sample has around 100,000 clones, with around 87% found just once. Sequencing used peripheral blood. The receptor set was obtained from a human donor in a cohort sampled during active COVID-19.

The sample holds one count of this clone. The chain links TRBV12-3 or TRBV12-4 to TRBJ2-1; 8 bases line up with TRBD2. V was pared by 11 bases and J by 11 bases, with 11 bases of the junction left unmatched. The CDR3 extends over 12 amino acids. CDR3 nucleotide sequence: TGTGCCCTATCTACAATAGCGGGACAGCAGTTCTTC. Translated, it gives CALSTIAGQQFF.

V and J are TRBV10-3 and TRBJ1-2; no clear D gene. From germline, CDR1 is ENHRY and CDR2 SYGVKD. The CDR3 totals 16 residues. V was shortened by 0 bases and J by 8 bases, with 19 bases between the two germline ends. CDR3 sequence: CAISESIINGIGGYTF. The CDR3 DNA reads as TGTGCCATCAGTGAGTCGATTATAAACGGTATCGGGGGCTACACCTTC.

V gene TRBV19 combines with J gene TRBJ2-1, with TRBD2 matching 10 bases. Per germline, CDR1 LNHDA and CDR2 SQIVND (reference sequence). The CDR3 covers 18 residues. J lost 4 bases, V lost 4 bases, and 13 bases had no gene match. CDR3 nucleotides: TGTGCCAGTAGTAATAAGCGGGAGGGCAGGAACCCATACAATGAGCAGTTCTTC. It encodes CASSNKREGRNPYNEQFF.

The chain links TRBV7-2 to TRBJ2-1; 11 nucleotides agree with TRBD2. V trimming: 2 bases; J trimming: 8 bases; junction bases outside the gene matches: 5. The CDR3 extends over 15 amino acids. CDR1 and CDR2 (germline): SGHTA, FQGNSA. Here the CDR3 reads CASSLTSGSIHEQFF. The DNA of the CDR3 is TGTGCCAGCAGCTTAACTAGCGGGAGTATCCATGAGCAGTTCTTC.

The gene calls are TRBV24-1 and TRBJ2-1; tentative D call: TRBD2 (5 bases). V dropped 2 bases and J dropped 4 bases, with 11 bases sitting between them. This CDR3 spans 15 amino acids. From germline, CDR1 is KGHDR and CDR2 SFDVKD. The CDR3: CATSDSGLAYNEQFF. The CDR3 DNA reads TGTGCCACCAGTGATTCAGGCCTAGCTTACAATGAGCAGTTCTTC.

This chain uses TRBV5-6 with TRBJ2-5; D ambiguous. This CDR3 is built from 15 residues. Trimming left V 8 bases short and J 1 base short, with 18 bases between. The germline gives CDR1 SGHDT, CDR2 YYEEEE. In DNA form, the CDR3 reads TGTGCCAGTACCAACGGATTGGCGGCCCAAGAGACCCAGTACTTC. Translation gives CASTNGLAAQETQYF.

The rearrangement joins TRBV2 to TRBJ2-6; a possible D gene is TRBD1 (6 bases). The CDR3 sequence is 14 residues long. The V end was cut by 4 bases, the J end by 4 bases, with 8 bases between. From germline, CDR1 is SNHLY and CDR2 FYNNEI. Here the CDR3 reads CASSAGVGANVLTF. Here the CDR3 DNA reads TGTGCCAGCAGTGCAGGGGTAGGGGCCAACGTCCTGACTTTC.

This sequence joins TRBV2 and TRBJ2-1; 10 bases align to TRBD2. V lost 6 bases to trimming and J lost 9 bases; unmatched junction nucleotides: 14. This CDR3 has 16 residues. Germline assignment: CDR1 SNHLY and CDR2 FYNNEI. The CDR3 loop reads CASRGILLAGSGEQFF. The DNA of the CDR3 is TGTGCCAGCAGGGGGATCTTACTAGCGGGATCGGGTGAGCAGTTCTTC.

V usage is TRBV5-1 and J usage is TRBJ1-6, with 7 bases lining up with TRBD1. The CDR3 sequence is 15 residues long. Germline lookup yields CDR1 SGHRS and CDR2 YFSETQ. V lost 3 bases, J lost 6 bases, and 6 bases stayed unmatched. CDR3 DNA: TGCGCCAGCAGCTCGGGGACAGCGAGTAATTCACCCCTCCACTTT. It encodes CASSSGTASNSPLHF.

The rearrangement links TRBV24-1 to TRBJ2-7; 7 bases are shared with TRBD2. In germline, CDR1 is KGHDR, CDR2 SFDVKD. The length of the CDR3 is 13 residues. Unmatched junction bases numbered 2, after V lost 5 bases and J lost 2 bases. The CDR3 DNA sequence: TGTGCCACCAGTGTCGCGGGAGCCTACGAGCAGTACTTC. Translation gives CATSVAGAYEQYF.

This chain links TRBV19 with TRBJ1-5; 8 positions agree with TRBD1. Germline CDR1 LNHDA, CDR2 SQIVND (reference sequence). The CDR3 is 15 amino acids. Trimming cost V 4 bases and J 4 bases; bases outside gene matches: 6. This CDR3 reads CASSTGDRSNQPQHF. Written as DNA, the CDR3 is TGTGCCAGTAGTACGGGGGACAGGTCTAATCAGCCCCAGCATTTT. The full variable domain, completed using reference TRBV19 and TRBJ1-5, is DGGITQSPKYLFRKEGQNVTLSCEQNLNHDAMYWYRQDPGQGLRLIYYSQIVNDFQKGDIAEGYSVSREKKESFPLTVTSAQKNPTAFYLCASSTGDRSNQPQHFGDGTRLSIL.

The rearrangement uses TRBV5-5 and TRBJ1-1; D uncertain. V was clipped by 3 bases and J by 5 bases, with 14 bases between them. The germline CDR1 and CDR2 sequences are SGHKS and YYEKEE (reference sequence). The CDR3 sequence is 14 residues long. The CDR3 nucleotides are TGTGCCAGCAGCTGGGCGGGTCGGGCGACTGAAGCTTTCTTT. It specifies CASSWAGRATEAFF.

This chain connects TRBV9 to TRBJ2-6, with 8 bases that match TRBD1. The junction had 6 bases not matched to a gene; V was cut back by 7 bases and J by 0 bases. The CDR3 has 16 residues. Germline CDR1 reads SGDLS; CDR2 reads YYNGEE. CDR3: CASSGTGSSGANVLTF. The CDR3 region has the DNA TGTGCCAGCTCCGGGACAGGATCCTCTGGGGCCAACGTCCTGACTTTC.

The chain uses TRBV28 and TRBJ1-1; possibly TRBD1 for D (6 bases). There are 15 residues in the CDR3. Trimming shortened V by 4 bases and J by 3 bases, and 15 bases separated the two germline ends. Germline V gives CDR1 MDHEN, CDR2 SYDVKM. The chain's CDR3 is CASSSSGEGYTEAFF. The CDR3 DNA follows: TGTGCCAGCAGTTCCTCAGGGGAGGGTTACACTGAAGCTTTCTTT.